This TCR beta chain derives from a study of OX40 agonist ivuxolimab in advanced cancers. At the level of the study: About 40% of patients had received prior checkpoint inhibitor therapy.

TCRdb's copy holds only in-frame clones and misses some; the assay was immunoSEQ multiplex PCR. The data show more than 65,000 clones, less than 90% seen once. About this clone itself: The antigen is undetermined.

Cycle 7 day 1, cycle 4 day 1, and baseline were the timepoints at which blood was sampled. Notes on the study in general: The antigens recognized by the expanded peripheral T cells, that is their antigen specificity, were not determined. There were, on average, more expanded clones in CD8+ T cells than in CD4+.

The CDR3 totals 13 residues. Trimming pared 5 bases from V and 0 bases from J, leaving 7 bases between. Germline V gene data show CDR1 as MGHDK and CDR2 as SYGVNS. The sequence was collected from an adult with an advanced solid tumor such as melanoma, head and neck, liver or kidney cancer. Sample: CD4+ or CD8+ T cells sorted from blood, taken in a trial of the OX40 agonist ivuxolimab. This sequence joins TRBV25-1 and TRBJ2-5; no definite D call. The DNA for the CDR3 is TGTGCCAGCAGTAAGGTACACCAAGAGACCCAGTACTTC. It specifies CASSKVHQETQYF. Complete variable domain (other parts from reference TRBV25-1 and TRBJ2-5): EADIYQTPRYLVIGTGKKITLECSQTMGHDKMYWYQQDPGMELHLIHYSYGVNSTEKGDLSSESTVSRIRTEHFPLTLESARPSHTSQYLCASSKVHQETQYFGPGTRLLVL.